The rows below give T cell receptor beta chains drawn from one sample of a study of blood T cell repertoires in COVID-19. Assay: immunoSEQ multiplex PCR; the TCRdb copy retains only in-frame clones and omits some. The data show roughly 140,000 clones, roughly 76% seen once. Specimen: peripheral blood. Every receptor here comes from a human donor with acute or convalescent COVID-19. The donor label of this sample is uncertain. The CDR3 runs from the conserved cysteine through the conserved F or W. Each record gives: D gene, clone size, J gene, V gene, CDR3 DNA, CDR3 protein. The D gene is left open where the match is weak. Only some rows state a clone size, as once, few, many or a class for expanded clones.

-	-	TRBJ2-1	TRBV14	TGTGCCAGCAGCCAAGTAGCGTCGGCACACAATGAGCAGTTCTTC	CASSQVASAHNEQFF
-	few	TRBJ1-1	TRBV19	TGTGCCAGTACCGCAAGGAGGTCGAACACTGAAGCTTTCTTT	CASTARRSNTEAFF
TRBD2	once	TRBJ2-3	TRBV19	TGTGCCAGTATCCCCCAGGGAGGGGGCACAGATACGCAGTATTTT	CASIPQGGGTDTQYF
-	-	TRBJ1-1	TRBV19	TGTGCCAGTAGTACTTTTACAGGGTACACTGAAGCTTTCTTT	CASSTFTGYTEAFF
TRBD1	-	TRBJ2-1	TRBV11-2	TGTGCCAGCAAGTCCGGCATCGGACAGGACAATGAGCAGTTCTTC	CASKSGIGQDNEQFF
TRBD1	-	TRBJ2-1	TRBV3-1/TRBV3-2	TGTGCCAGCAGCCCTCGGACAGGTTACTCCTACAATGAGCAGTTCTTC	CASSPRTGYSYNEQFF
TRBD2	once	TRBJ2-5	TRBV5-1	TGCGCCTCCTCGGGAGGACTCCAAGAGACCCAGTACTTC	CASSGGLQETQYF
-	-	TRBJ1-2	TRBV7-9	TGTGCCAGCATCACGGTAGGGGATGGCTACACCTTC	CASITVGDGYTF
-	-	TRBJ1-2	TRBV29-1	TGCAGCGTTGAAGGAGGGTATGGCTACACCTTC	CSVEGGYGYTF
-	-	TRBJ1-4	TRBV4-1	TGCGCCAGCAGCCCTCAGCTCGGGGGGAATGAAAAACTGTTTTTT	CASSPQLGGNEKLFF
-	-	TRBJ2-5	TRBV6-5	TGTGCTACGGCAGGGCCGGGAGAGACCCAGTACTTC	CATAGPGETQYF
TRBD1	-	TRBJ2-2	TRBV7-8	TGTGCCAGCAGCATTGGGACAGCTGGGGAGCTGTTTTTT	CASSIGTAGELFF
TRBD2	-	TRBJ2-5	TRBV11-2	TGTGCCAGCTGCTTAGGAGCGGGGGGGCATTTTGGGGAGACCCAGTACTTC	CASCLGAGGHFGETQYF
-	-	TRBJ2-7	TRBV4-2	TGTGCCAGCAGCCATGGCGGGGAAAACTACGAGCAGTACTTC	CASSHGGENYEQYF
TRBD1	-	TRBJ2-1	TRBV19	TGTGCCAGTAGTAGGGAGACAGGGTTTGGGGACGATGAGCAGTTCTTC	CASSRETGFGDDEQFF
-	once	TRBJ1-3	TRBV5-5	TGTGCCAGCAGCTTGGCCGGCGGGGATGGAAACACCATATATTTT	CASSLAGGDGNTIYF
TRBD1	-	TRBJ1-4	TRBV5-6	TGTGCCAGCAGCTTCTTTAACAGGGGCGCGGATGAAAAACTGTTTTTT	CASSFFNRGADEKLFF
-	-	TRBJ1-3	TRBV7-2	TGTGCCAGCAGCTCAACCTACCTAGGCGGCTCTGGAAACACCATATATTTT	CASSSTYLGGSGNTIYF
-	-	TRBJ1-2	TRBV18	TGTGCCAGCTCACCAGGGCTTGGCTACACCTTC	CASSPGLGYTF
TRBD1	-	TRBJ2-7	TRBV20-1	TGCAGTGCTAGTGGGACAGGGTTTCGATACGAGCAGTACTTC	CSASGTGFRYEQYF
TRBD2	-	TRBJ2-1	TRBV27	TGTGCCAGCAGTCCGCGGAGGGGAGGGGAAAATGAGCAGTTCTTC	CASSPRRGGENEQFF
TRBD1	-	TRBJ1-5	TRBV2	TGTGCCAGCGACAGGGGTAATTATCAGCCCCAGCATTTT	CASDRGNYQPQHF
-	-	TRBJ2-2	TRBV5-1	TGCGCCAGCAGCTTGTTCGGCGGGGACACCGGGGAGCTGTTTTTT	CASSLFGGDTGELFF
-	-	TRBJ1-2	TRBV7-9	TGTGCCAGCAGCTTAGGACAGAACTATGGCTACACCTTC	CASSLGQNYGYTF
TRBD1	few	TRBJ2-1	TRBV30	TGTGCCTGGGACAGGGGAGGCTACAATGAGCAGTTCTTC	CAWDRGGYNEQFF
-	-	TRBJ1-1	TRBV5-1	TGCGCCAGCAGCTTGGTCTCGGTGAACACTGAAGCTTTCTTT	CASSLVSVNTEAFF
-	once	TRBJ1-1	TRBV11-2	TGTGCCAGCAGTCTTCGGGGGGATGGCACTGAAGCTTTCTTT	CASSLRGDGTEAFF
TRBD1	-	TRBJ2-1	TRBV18	TGTGCCAGTTGCACCGTAGGACAGGGAACCTACAATGAGCAGTTCTTC	CASCTVGQGTYNEQFF
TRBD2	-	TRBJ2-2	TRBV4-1	TGCGCCAGCAGCCAAGCGAAACTAGCGGGGGGGACCGGGGAGCTGTTTTTT	CASSQAKLAGGTGELFF
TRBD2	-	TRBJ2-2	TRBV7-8	TGTGCCAGCAGCGTTAGCGGGGGGATCACCGGGGAGCTGTTTTTT	CASSVSGGITGELFF
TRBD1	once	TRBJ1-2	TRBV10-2	TGCGCCAGCAGACTAGGACAGGGACTTTTGGGTGGCTACACCTTC	CASRLGQGLLGGYTF
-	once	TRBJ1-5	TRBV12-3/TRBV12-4	TGTGCCAGCAGTTTGGGAGGGAAGTGGCCCCAGCATTTT	CASSLGGKWPQHF
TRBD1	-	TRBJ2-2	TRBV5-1	TGCGCCAGCAGCGCGACAGGGGACACCGGGGAGCTGTTTTTT	CASSATGDTGELFF
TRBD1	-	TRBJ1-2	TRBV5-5	TGTGCCAGCAGCTTGGCAGGGGGTGGGTATGGCTACACCTTC	CASSLAGGGYGYTF
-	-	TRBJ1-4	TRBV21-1	TGTGCCAGCAGCGCGCTTGACAGGGTGTGTAGTGAAAAACTGTTTTTT	CASSALDRVCSEKLFF
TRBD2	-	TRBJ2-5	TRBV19	TGTGCCAGTAGCGGACTAGCGGGGGGTCAAGAGACCCAGTACTTC	CASSGLAGGQETQYF
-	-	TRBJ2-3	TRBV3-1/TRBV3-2	TGTGCCAGCAGTCGGGCAGAGGGCACGCAGTATTTT	CASSRAEGTQYF
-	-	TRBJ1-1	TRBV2	TGTGCCAGCCGGGAGAACACTGAAGCTTTCTTT	CASRENTEAFF
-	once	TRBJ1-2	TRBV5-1	TGCGCCAGCAGTCCCGGGTCCTATGGCTACACCTTC	CASSPGSYGYTF
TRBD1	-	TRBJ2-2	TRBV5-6	TGTGCCAGCAGCCGGGGACAGCTCCGAGGGGAGCTGTTTTTT	CASSRGQLRGELFF
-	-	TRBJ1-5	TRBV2	TGTGCCAGCAGTAGAGAACCCAATCAGCCCCAGCATTTT	CASSREPNQPQHF
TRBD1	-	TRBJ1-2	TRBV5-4	TGTGCCAGCAGCGTTACAGGGGTCGAATATGGCTACACCTTC	CASSVTGVEYGYTF
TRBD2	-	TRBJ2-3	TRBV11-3	TGTGCCAGCAGCTTAGACCCAACTAGCGGGGTCCCCTCTAGCACAGATACGCAGTATTTT	CASSLDPTSGVPSSTDTQYF
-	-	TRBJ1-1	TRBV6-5	TGTGCCAGCAGTTTTAACCAGGTTACTGAAGCTTTCTTT	CASSFNQVTEAFF
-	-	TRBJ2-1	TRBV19	TGTGCCAGTAGTATAACCCGGAATGAGCAGTTCTTC	CASSITRNEQFF
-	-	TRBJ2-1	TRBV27	TGTGCCAGCAGTCCGGGGACTTCCCAGTATGAGCAGTTCTTC	CASSPGTSQYEQFF
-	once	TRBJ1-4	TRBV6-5	TGTGCCAGCAGCCAGGACAGAACTAATGAAAAACTGTTTTTT	CASSQDRTNEKLFF
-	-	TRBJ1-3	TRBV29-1	TGCAGCGCTGAACAGGGAAACACCATATATTTT	CSAEQGNTIYF
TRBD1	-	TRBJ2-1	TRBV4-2	TGTGCCAGCAGCCAAGATCGGGGACAGGGGGTATGGGAGCAGTTCTTC	CASSQDRGQGVWEQFF
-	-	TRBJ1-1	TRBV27	TGTGCCAGCAGTCGATCGGTTCCCCAGGGGCCCACTGAAGCTTTCTTT	CASSRSVPQGPTEAFF
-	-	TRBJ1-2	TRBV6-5	TGTGCCAGCACTCCGGGAAGATATCGAGGGGGCTACACCTTC	CASTPGRYRGGYTF
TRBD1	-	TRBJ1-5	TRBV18	TGTGCCAGCTCCTCTACAGGGGCCCTAAGGGATCAGCCCCAGCATTTT	CASSSTGALRDQPQHF
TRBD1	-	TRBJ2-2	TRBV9	TGTGCCAGCAGCGCTCCGGGACAGGGGGTAACCGGGGAGCTGTTTTTT	CASSAPGQGVTGELFF